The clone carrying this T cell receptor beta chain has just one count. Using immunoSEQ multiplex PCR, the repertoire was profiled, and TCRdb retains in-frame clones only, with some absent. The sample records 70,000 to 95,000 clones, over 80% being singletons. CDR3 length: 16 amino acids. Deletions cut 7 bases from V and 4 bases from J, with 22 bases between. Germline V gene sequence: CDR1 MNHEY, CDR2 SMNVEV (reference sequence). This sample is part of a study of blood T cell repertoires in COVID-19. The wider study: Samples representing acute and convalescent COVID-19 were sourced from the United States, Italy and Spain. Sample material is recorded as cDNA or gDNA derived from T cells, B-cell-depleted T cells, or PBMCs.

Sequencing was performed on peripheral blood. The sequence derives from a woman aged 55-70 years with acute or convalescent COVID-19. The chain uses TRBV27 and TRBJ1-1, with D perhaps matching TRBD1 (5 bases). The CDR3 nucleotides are TGTGCCAGCACCCCCGCCCCGGGTAGAAGGGGCACTGAAGCTTTCTTT. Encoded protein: CASTPAPGRRGTEAFF.